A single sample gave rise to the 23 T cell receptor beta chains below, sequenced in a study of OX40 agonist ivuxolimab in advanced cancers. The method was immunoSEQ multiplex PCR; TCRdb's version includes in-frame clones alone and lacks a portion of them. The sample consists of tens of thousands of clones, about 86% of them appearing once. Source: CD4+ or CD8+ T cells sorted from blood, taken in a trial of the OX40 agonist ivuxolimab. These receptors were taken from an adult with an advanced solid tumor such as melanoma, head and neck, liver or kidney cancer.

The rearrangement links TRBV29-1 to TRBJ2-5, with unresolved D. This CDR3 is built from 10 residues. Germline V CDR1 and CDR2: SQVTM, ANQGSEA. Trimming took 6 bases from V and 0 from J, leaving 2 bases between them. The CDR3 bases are TGCAGCGTATACCAAGAGACCCAGTACTTC. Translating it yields CSVYQETQYF.

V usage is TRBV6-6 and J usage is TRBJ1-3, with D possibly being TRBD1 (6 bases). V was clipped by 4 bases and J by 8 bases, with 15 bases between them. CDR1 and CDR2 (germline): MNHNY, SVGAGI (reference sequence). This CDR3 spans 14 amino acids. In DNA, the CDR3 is TGTGCCAGCAGTTCGGACAGCATTTGGGACACCATATATTTT. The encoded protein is CASSSDSIWDTIYF.

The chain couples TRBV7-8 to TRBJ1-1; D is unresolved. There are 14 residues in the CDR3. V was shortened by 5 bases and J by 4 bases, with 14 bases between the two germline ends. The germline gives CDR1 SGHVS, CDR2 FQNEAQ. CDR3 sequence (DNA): TGTGCCAGCAGCCCAGTGGTAGTGGGCACTGAAGCTTTCTTT. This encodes CASSPVVVGTEAFF. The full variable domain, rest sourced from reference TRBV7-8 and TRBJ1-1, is GAGVSQSPRYKVAKRGQDVALRCDPISGHVSLFWYQQALGQGPEFLTYFQNEAQLDKSGLPSDRFFAERPEGSVSTLKIQRTQQEDSAVYLCASSPVVVGTEAFFGQGTRLTVV.

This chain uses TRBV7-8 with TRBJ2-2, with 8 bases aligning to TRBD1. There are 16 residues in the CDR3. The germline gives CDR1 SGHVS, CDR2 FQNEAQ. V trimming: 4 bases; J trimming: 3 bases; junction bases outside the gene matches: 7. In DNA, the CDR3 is TGTGCCAGCAGCTATGGACAGGGAATTTACACCGGGGAGCTGTTTTTT. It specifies CASSYGQGIYTGELFF.

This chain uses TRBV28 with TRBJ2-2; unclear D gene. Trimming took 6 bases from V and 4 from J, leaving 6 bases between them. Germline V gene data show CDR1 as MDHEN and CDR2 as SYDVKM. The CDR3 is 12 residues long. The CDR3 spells CASSDFTGELFF. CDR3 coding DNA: TGTGCCAGCAGCGATTTCACCGGGGAGCTGTTTTTT.

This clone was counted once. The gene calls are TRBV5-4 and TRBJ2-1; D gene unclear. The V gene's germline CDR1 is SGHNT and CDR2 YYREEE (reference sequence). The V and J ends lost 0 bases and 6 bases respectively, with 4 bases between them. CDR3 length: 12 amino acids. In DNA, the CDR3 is TGTGCCAGCAGCTTGGTAACCAATGAGCAGTTCTTC. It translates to CASSLVTNEQFF.

The CDR3: CASSSTLWTGGYGYTF. As DNA, the CDR3 is TGTGCCAGCAGTTCGACCCTTTGGACAGGGGGCTATGGCTACACCTTC. The rearrangement uses TRBV28 and TRBJ1-2, with TRBD1 matching over 10 bases. The CDR3 sequence is 16 residues long. J was trimmed by 4 bases and V by 4 bases; bases with no gene match: 9. CDR1 and CDR2 from the germline V gene are MDHEN and SYDVKM.

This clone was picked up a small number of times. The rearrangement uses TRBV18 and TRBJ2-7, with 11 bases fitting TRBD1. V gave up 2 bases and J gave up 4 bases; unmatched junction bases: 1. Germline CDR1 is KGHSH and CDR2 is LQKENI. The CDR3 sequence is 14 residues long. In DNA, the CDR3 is TGTGCCAGCTCACCAGGACAGGGGGCGTACGAGCAGTACTTC. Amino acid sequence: CASSPGQGAYEQYF.

In DNA, the CDR3 is TGTGCCAGCAGTGTCGGGGGGCCCACCGGGGAGCTGTTTTTT. Its translation: CASSVGGPTGELFF. This chain joins TRBV27 and TRBJ2-2, with a tentative D call TRBD2 (7 bases). There are 14 residues in the CDR3. Trimming removed 5 bases at V and 4 bases at J, with 11 bases between. Germline CDR1 is MNHEY and CDR2 is SMNVEV (reference sequence).

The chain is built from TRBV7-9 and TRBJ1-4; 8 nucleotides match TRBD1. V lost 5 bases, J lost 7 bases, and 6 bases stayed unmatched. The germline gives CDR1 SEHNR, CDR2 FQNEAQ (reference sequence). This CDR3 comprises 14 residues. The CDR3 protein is CASSPDREREKLFF. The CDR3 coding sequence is TGTGCCAGCAGCCCGGACAGGGAACGTGAAAAACTGTTTTTT.

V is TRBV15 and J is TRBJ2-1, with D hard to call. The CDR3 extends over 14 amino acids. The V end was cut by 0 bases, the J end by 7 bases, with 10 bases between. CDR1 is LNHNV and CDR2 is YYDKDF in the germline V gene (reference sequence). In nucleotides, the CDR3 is TGTGCCACCAGCAGAGAAGTCTATCAGAATGAGCAGTTCTTC. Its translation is CATSREVYQNEQFF.

In nucleotides, the CDR3 is TGTGCCAGCAGTCGCCGGGGCGTGGGGGATGGCTACACCTTC. Protein product: CASSRRGVGDGYTF. The V call is TRBV6-1, the J call TRBJ1-2; possibly TRBD1 for D (5 bases). This CDR3 contains 14 residues. Germline lookup yields CDR1 MNHNS and CDR2 SASEGT. Trimming took off 5 bases at V and 6 bases at J, with 16 bases between the two ends.

Here the CDR3 reads CASSVTGASYNSPLHF. In DNA, the CDR3 is TGCGCCAGCAGCGTGACAGGGGCCTCCTATAATTCACCCCTCCACTTT. The chain joins TRBV5-1 to TRBJ1-6; 8 bases line up with TRBD1. The CDR3 is made up of 16 amino acids. Germline-derived CDR1 and CDR2 are SGHRS and YFSETQ. J lost 0 bases, V lost 4 bases, and 3 bases had no gene match.

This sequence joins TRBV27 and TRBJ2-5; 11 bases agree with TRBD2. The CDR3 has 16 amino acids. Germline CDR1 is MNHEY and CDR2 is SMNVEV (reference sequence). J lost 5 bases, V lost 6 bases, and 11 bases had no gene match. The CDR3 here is CASSRIAGGPGETQYF. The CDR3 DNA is TGTGCCAGCAGCCGAATAGCGGGGGGGCCTGGGGAGACCCAGTACTTC.

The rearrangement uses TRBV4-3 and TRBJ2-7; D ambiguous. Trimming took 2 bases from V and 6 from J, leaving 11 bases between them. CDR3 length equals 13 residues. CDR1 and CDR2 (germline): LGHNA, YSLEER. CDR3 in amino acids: CASSQSPSTEQYF. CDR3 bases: TGCGCCAGCAGCCAAAGCCCCAGTACCGAGCAGTACTTC.

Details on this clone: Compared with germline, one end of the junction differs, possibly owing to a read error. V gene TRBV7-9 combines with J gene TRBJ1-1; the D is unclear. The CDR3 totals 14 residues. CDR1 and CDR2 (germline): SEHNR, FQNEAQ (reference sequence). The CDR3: CASSQVSGNTEAFF. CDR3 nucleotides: TGCGCCAGCAGCCAAGTATCAGGGAACACTGAAGCTTTCTTT.

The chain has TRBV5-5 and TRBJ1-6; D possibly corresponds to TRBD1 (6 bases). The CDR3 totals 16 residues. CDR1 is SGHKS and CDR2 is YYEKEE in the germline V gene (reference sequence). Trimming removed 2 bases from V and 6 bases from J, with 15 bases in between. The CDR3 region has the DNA TGTGCCAGCAGCTTAGGATATGAAGGGGGTAATTCACCCCTCCACTTT. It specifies CASSLGYEGGNSPLHF.

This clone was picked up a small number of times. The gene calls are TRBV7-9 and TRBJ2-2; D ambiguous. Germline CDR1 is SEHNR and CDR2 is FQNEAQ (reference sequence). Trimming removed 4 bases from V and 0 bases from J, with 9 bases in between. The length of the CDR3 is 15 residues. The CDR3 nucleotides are TGTGCCAGCAGCTCTAGGACGACGAACACCGGGGAGCTGTTTTTT. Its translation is CASSSRTTNTGELFF. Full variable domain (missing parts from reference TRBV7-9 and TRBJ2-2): DTGVSQNPRHKITKRGQNVTFRCDPISEHNRLYWYRQTLGQGPEFLTYFQNEAQLEKSRLLSDRFSAERPKGSFSTLEIQRTEQGDSAMYLCASSSRTTNTGELFFGEGSRLTVL.

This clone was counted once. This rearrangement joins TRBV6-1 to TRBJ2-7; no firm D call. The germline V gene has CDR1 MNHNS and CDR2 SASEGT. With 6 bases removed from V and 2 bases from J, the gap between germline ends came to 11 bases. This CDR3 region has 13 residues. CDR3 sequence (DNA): TGTGCCAGCAGACGAGCACTGACCTACGAGCAGTACGTC. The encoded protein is CASRRALTYEQYV.

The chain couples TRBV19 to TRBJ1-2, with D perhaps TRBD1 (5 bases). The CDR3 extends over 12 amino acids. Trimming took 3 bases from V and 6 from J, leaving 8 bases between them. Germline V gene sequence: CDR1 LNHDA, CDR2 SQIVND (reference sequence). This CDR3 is CASSIRGDGYTF. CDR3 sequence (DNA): TGTGCCAGTAGTATTCGAGGGGATGGCTACACCTTC.

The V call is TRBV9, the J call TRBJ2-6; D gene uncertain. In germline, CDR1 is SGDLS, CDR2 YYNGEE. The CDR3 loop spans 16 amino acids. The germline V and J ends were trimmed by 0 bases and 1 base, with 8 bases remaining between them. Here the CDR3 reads CASSVAKGSGANVLTF. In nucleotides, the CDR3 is TGTGCCAGCAGCGTAGCTAAGGGTTCTGGGGCCAACGTCCTGACTTTC.

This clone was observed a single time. CDR3 sequence: CASSPPDSYEQYF. CDR3 DNA sequence: TGTGCCAGCAGCCCACCGGACAGCTACGAGCAGTACTTC. J is TRBJ2-7 and V is TRBV7-3; a weak D match, TRBD1 (6 bases). CDR1 SGHTA and CDR2 FQGTGA come from the germline V gene. CDR3 length: 13 amino acids. Trimming removed 5 bases at V and 3 bases at J, with 11 bases between.

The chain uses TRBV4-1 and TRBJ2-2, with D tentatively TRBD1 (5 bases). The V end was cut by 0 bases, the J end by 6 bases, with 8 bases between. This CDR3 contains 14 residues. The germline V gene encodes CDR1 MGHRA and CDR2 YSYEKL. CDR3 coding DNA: TGCGCCAGCAGCCAAGATGCAGGGTCCGGGGAGCTGTTTTTT. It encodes CASSQDAGSGELFF.